This is a list of T cell receptor beta chains from one sample in a study of T cells in Graves' hyperthyroidism and ophthalmopathy. MiXCR, applied by TCRdb to the multiplex PCR reads, yields one record per CDR3 protein. Among a few hundred thousand distinct CDR3 sequences listed, around 25% were seen once. Input material: blood. Receptor source: a man over 45 with Graves' hyperthyroidism. Both conserved end residues are part of each CDR3. A D gene is named only where the DNA matches it firmly. For some rows the clone size is stated as once, few or many, or as a class when expanded; others skip it.

V gene,J gene,D gene,clone size,CDR3 protein,CDR3 DNA
TRBV5-1,TRBJ1-1,-,-,CASSWQQGSEAFF,TGCGCCAGCAGCTGGCAACAGGGTTCTGAAGCTTTCTTT
TRBV7-9,TRBJ1-1,-,-,CASSLGGGAEAFF,TGTGCCAGCAGCTTAGGAGGGGGGGCTGAAGCTTTCTTT
TRBV24-1,TRBJ2-2,-,-,CATTDRIGELFF,TGTGCCACTACAGACAGGATCGGGGAGCTGTTTTTT
TRBV28,TRBJ1-5,-,few,CASKRSNQPQHF,TGTGCCAGCAAGCGTAGTAATCAGCCCCAGCATTTT
TRBV12-3/TRBV12-4,TRBJ1-1,-,-,CVSSFGRGTEAFF,TGTGTCAGCAGTTTCGGCCGAGGAACTGAAGCTTTCTTT
TRBV12-3/TRBV12-4,TRBJ2-1,TRBD2,many,CAIGGSGRIDEQFF,TGTGCCATTGGTGGTAGCGGGAGGATCGATGAGCAGTTCTTC
TRBV6-1,TRBJ2-3,-,-,CASSDAFTDTQYF,TGTGCCAGCAGTGACGCTTTCACAGATACGCAGTATTTT
TRBV4-2,TRBJ2-7,-,-,CASSQAMGSLSYEQYF,TGTGCCAGCAGCCAAGCGATGGGGTCCCTCTCCTACGAGCAGTACTTC
TRBV28,TRBJ2-7,-,-,CASSPLRVDSYEQYF,TGTGCCAGCAGTCCCCTGCGGGTGGACTCCTACGAGCAGTACTTC
TRBV6-1,TRBJ1-1,-,-,CASSNQGLGTEAFF,TGTGCCAGCAGTAACCAGGGCTTAGGCACTGAAGCTTTCTTT
TRBV3-1,TRBJ2-1,TRBD2,-,CASSQESLAGEVNEQFF,TGTGCCAGCAGCCAAGAATCCCTAGCGGGAGAAGTCAATGAGCAGTTCTTC
TRBV29-1,TRBJ1-4,-,-,CSVLQGNEKLFF,TGCAGCGTTTTACAGGGTAATGAAAAACTGTTTTTT
TRBV19,TRBJ2-7,TRBD2,few,CASKASGYSYEQYF,TGTGCCAGTAAGGCTAGCGGGTATTCCTACGAGCAGTACTTC
TRBV25-1,TRBJ1-2,-,-,CASSDINYGYTF,TGTGCCAGCAGTGACATTAACTATGGCTACACCTTC
TRBV29-1,TRBJ2-1,-,-,CSVEVAGDRGDEQFF,TGCAGCGTTGAAGTCGCGGGAGACAGGGGAGATGAGCAGTTCTTC
TRBV6-1,TRBJ2-7,TRBD1,-,CASSRTGVPYEQYF,TGTGCCAGCAGTCGAACAGGGGTCCCCTACGAGCAGTACTTC
TRBV5-8,TRBJ2-7,TRBD2,many,CASVREASGTYEQYF,TGTGCCAGCGTCCGAGAGGCTAGCGGAACCTACGAGCAGTACTTC
TRBV25-1,TRBJ2-7,TRBD1,-,CASRATGVNEQYF,TGTGCCAGCAGGGCGACAGGGGTAAACGAGCAGTACTTC
TRBV6-5,TRBJ2-5,TRBD2,once,CASSYSTSGRGETQYF,TGTGCCAGCAGTTACTCAACTAGCGGGCGGGGAGAGACCCAGTACTTC
TRBV7-6,TRBJ2-7,-,many,CASSLAVTGYEQYF,TGTGCCAGCAGCTTAGCTGTGACTGGCTACGAGCAGTACTTC
TRBV5-5,TRBJ2-1,-,-,CASSLVWLWTEQFF,TGTGCCAGCAGCTTGGTCTGGCTGTGGACAGAGCAGTTCTTC
TRBV28,TRBJ2-1,-,few,CASSLEKGDMDEQFF,TGTGCCAGCAGTTTAGAGAAGGGGGACATGGATGAGCAGTTCTTC
TRBV12-3/TRBV12-4,TRBJ2-7,TRBD1,few,CATGPGTGAYEQYF,TGTGCCACCGGCCCCGGGACAGGGGCCTACGAGCAGTACTTC
TRBV5-1,TRBJ1-1,TRBD1,few,CASSPGTGGLNTEAFF,TGCGCCAGCAGCCCTGGGACAGGGGGCCTGAACACTGAAGCTTTCTTT
TRBV9,TRBJ2-1,TRBD1,few,CASSGQGFGNEQFF,TGTGCCAGCAGCGGACAGGGGTTTGGGAATGAGCAGTTCTTC
TRBV2,TRBJ1-5,-,many,CASNRRASNQPQHF,TGTGCCAGCAACAGGAGAGCAAGCAATCAGCCCCAGCATTTT
TRBV20-1,TRBJ1-2,-,once,CSARETGTYGYTF,TGCAGTGCTAGAGAAACAGGGACCTATGGCTACACCTTC
TRBV7-9,TRBJ2-5,-,-,CASSPLSETQYF,TGTGCCAGCTCACCGTTGTCGGAGACCCAGTACTTC
TRBV6-1,TRBJ1-2,-,-,CASSVQQGSYGFTF,TGTGCCAGCAGTGTCCAACAGGGCAGCTATGGCTTCACCTTC
TRBV6-5,TRBJ2-7,TRBD1,-,CASSYSLTGVVYEQYF,TGTGCCAGCAGTTACTCTTTAACAGGGGTCGTCTACGAGCAGTACTTC
TRBV20-1,TRBJ2-3,-,-,CSARIPGTDTQYF,TGCAGTGCTCGTATCCCCGGCACAGATACGCAGTATTTT
TRBV11-3,TRBJ2-7,TRBD1,-,CASSLGRSSGRGLDEQYF,TGTGCCAGCAGCTTAGGCCGCTCTTCGGGCAGGGGGTTGGACGAGCAGTACTTC
TRBV24-1,TRBJ2-3,TRBD2,-,CATSVVGAGVTDTQYF,TGTGCCACCAGTGTGGTGGGAGCGGGAGTGACAGATACGCAGTATTTT
TRBV11-2,TRBJ1-1,-,many,CASSRRVAMNTEAFF,TGTGCCAGCAGCCGCCGGGTAGCAATGAACACTGAAGCTTTCTTT
TRBV20-1,TRBJ2-7,-,-,CSARLPGGRDEQYF,TGCAGTGCTAGATTACCCGGGGGCAGAGACGAGCAGTACTTC
TRBV5-4,TRBJ1-5,-,few,CASSLAGAKQPQHF,TGTGCCAGCAGCTTGGCAGGGGCAAAGCAGCCCCAGCATTTT
TRBV20-1,TRBJ2-5,TRBD1,-,CSATGQAETQYF,TGCAGTGCGACGGGACAGGCGGAGACCCAGTACTTC
TRBV6-1,TRBJ2-3,-,few,CASTTATFTDTQYF,TGTGCCAGCACGACGGCAACATTCACAGATACGCAGTATTTT
TRBV2,TRBJ2-7,TRBD1,-,CASTKGQNEQYF,TGTGCCAGCACCAAGGGACAGAACGAGCAGTACTTC
TRBV7-2,TRBJ2-7,TRBD2,few,CASAKGWEVVGLEYSEQYF,TGTGCCAGCGCCAAGGGTTGGGAGGTCGTTGGACTAGAGTACTCCGAGCAGTACTTC
TRBV28,TRBJ2-1,-,-,CASSHPRDTDLSNEQFF,TGTGCCAGCAGCCACCCCCGGGACACGGATTTGAGTAATGAGCAGTTCTTC
TRBV3-1,TRBJ1-4,-,-,CASSLTATNEKLFF,TGTGCCAGCAGCTTGACAGCAACTAATGAAAAACTGTTTTTT
TRBV19,TRBJ2-5,-,few,CASSNTGQETQYF,TGTGCCAGTAGTAATACAGGCCAAGAGACCCAGTACTTC
TRBV9,TRBJ2-3,TRBD2,few,CASSAAGGKLRDTQYF,TGTGCCAGCAGCGCAGCGGGAGGGAAACTAAGAGATACGCAGTATTTT
TRBV6-2/TRBV6-3,TRBJ2-3,TRBD2,-,CASSVAGGGADTQYF,TGTGCCAGCAGCGTAGCGGGAGGGGGAGCAGATACGCAGTATTTT
TRBV29-1,TRBJ1-1,TRBD1,-,CSVRDRGRDTEAFF,TGCAGCGTCCGGGACAGGGGGCGCGACACTGAAGCTTTCTTT
TRBV2,TRBJ2-1,-,many,CASSASADEQFF,TGTGCCAGCAGTGCCAGCGCGGATGAGCAGTTCTTC
TRBV11-1,TRBJ2-2,-,-,CASSLAIGTNTGELFF,TGTGCCAGCAGCTTAGCGATCGGGACTAACACCGGGGAGCTGTTTTTT
TRBV20-1,TRBJ1-5,-,-,CSASPDGNQPQHF,TGCAGTGCTAGCCCAGATGGCAATCAGCCCCAGCATTTT
TRBV7-8,TRBJ2-5,TRBD1,many,CASSPHGQGWVTQYF,TGTGCCAGCAGCCCTCACGGACAGGGTTGGGTGACCCAGTACTTC
TRBV2,TRBJ2-1,TRBD2,few,CASSDPTSGYNEQFF,TGTGCCAGCAGCGACCCGACTAGCGGATACAATGAGCAGTTCTTC
TRBV20-1,TRBJ1-1,-,few,CSARVVTEAFF,TGCAGTGCTAGAGTGGTCACTGAAGCTTTCTTT
TRBV2,TRBJ2-5,-,many,CASSEWGGETQYF,TGTGCCAGCAGTGAATGGGGAGGAGAGACCCAGTACTTC
TRBV6-5,TRBJ1-6,-,-,CASSYSSGGALSPLHF,TGTGCCAGCAGTTACTCGTCGGGGGGGGCGCTTTCACCCCTCCACTTT
TRBV2,TRBJ2-5,TRBD2,many,CASSWGTSEPIRETQYF,TGTGCCAGCAGTTGGGGGACTAGCGAGCCCATAAGAGAGACCCAGTACTTC
TRBV28,TRBJ2-7,TRBD1,many,CASSSGTGVTNEQYF,TGTGCCAGCAGTTCCGGGACAGGGGTTACCAACGAGCAGTACTTC
TRBV10-3,TRBJ1-2,TRBD1,-,CATSPGQMVYGYTF,TGTGCCACTTCTCCGGGACAGATGGTCTATGGCTACACCTTC
TRBV2,TRBJ2-6,-,-,CASSEFRGQGITGANVLTF,TGTGCCAGCAGTGAATTCCGGGGACAAGGTATTACTGGGGCCAACGTCCTGACTTTC
TRBV5-1,TRBJ1-4,TRBD1,-,CASSFGTGAEKLFF,TGCGCCAGCAGCTTCGGGACAGGGGCCGAAAAACTGTTTTTT
TRBV15,TRBJ2-2,-,-,CATSSPGAQVITGELFF,TGTGCCACCAGCTCTCCTGGGGCCCAGGTAATCACCGGGGAGCTGTTTTTT